These 27 T cell receptor beta chains were sequenced from one sample in a study of STAT5B mutations in CD4+ large granular lymphocyte leukemia. The table came from immunoSEQ multiplex PCR; TCRdb's copy has only in-frame clones and leaves some out. The table shows about 35,000 clones, with roughly four fifths occurring only once. What was sequenced was CD4+ T cells from blood buffy coats. The receptors come from a human donor in good health.

The CDR3 nucleotides are TGTGCCAGCAGTTACTCCAGGGCGGAAACGGAGCTGTTTTTT. Its protein product is CASSYSRAETELFF. The rearrangement uses TRBV6-5 and TRBJ2-2; TRBD1 is a possible D gene (5 bases). V was cut by 0 bases and J by 10 bases, with 12 bases left in between. Germline CDR1 reads MNHEY; CDR2 reads SVGAGI. The CDR3 covers 14 residues.

This clone appeared a few times. The CDR3: CASSPLSTGGNEQYF. The CDR3 DNA is TGTGCCAGCAGCCCACTCTCCACAGGGGGCAACGAGCAGTACTTC. J is TRBJ2-7 and V is TRBV6-5, with 9 nucleotides matching TRBD1. J was trimmed by 5 bases and V by 6 bases; bases with no gene match: 11. This CDR3 contains 15 residues. Germline assignment: CDR1 MNHEY and CDR2 SVGAGI.

The gene calls are TRBV6-6 and TRBJ1-2; 7 bases map to TRBD1. This CDR3 has 14 amino acids. CDR1 is MNHNY and CDR2 is SVGAGI in the germline V gene (reference sequence). J was trimmed by 4 bases and V by 7 bases; bases with no gene match: 9. The CDR3 spells CASIVRGGVYGYTF. The CDR3 DNA follows: TGTGCCAGCATTGTCAGGGGGGGCGTCTATGGCTACACCTTC.

The chain employs TRBV5-1 and TRBJ2-3; 9 nucleotides agree with TRBD2. Germline V gene sequence: CDR1 SGHRS, CDR2 YFSETQ. With V trimmed by 4 bases and J by 2 bases, 14 bases remained unmatched. This CDR3 is built from 18 residues. The CDR3 DNA reads TGCGCCAGCAGCCCACAAAGGGCGGGGGGGACCTCCACAGATACGCAGTATTTT. This gives the protein CASSPQRAGGTSTDTQYF.

This chain links TRBV7-9 with TRBJ1-1, with a tentative D call TRBD1 (6 bases). The ends were cut back, 3 bases at V and 1 base at J, with 9 bases in the middle. CDR1 SEHNR and CDR2 FQNEAQ come from the germline V gene (reference sequence). The CDR3 has 14 amino acids. The CDR3 bases are TGTGCCAGCAGCTTTCAGGGGCGGAACACTGAAGCTTTCTTT. Translated: CASSFQGRNTEAFF. Using reference TRBV7-9 and TRBJ1-1 for the parts outside the CDR3, the full variable domain is DTGVSQNPRHKITKRGQNVTFRCDPISEHNRLYWYRQTLGQGPEFLTYFQNEAQLEKSRLLSDRFSAERPKGSFSTLEIQRTEQGDSAMYLCASSFQGRNTEAFFGQGTRLTVV.

Of note for this clone: The junction departs from the called germline gene at one end, perhaps through a read error. V is TRBV2 and J is TRBJ2-7; D possibly corresponds to TRBD1 (7 bases). CDR3 length: 11 residues. CDR1 SNHLY and CDR2 FYNNEI come from the germline V gene. The DNA of the CDR3 is TGTACCAGGGGGGCGGGTTTTGAGCAGTACTTC. It is translated as CTRGAGFEQYF.

The chain employs TRBV11-2 and TRBJ2-7; D is undetermined. V was cut by 4 bases and J by 7 bases, with 14 bases left in between. The CDR3 is 13 amino acids. The germline CDR1 and CDR2 sequences are SGHAT and FQNNGV. CDR3 sequence (DNA): TGTGCCAGCAGCTCCGGACCTCCCCTGGAGCAGTACTTC. Translating it yields CASSSGPPLEQYF.

This clone has more than one count but fewer than ten. V and J are TRBV6-6 and TRBJ1-5, with D unresolved. CDR3 length equals 14 residues. Between the trimmed V and J ends, which lost 4 bases and 0 bases, there was a span of 7 bases. In germline, CDR1 is MNHNY, CDR2 SVGAGI (reference sequence). The DNA of the CDR3 is TGTGCCAGCAGTTTCCGAAATAGCAATCAGCCCCAGCATTTT. It specifies CASSFRNSNQPQHF.

J is TRBJ2-7 and V is TRBV19; possibly TRBD1 for D (7 bases). V was shortened by 3 bases and J by 0 bases, with 12 bases between the two germline ends. The CDR3 loop spans 15 amino acids. CDR1 LNHDA and CDR2 SQIVND come from the germline V gene (reference sequence). The CDR3 loop is CASSMRDSSSYEQYF. The CDR3 region has the DNA TGTGCCAGTAGTATGCGGGACAGTAGCTCCTACGAGCAGTACTTC. Based on the CDR3 plus reference TRBV19 and TRBJ2-7, the full variable domain is DGGITQSPKYLFRKEGQNVTLSCEQNLNHDAMYWYRQDPGQGLRLIYYSQIVNDFQKGDIAEGYSVSREKKESFPLTVTSAQKNPTAFYLCASSMRDSSSYEQYFGPGTRLTVT.

V usage is TRBV5-4 and J usage is TRBJ2-7; the match to TRBD1 covers 7 bases. Germline-derived CDR1 and CDR2 are SGHNT and YYREEE (reference sequence). With V trimmed by 0 bases and J by 7 bases, 13 bases remained unmatched. The CDR3 is made up of 16 amino acids. The CDR3 nucleotides read TGTGCCAGCAGCTTGGTGTCGGTCAGGGGGAAGGGGGAGCAGTACTTC. It yields the protein CASSLVSVRGKGEQYF.

The chain uses TRBV6-1 and TRBJ2-5; 8 bases are shared with TRBD1. This CDR3 is built from 14 residues. Germline lookup yields CDR1 MNHNS and CDR2 SASEGT. V trimming: 3 bases; J trimming: 5 bases; junction bases outside the gene matches: 5. CDR3 sequence: CASSESGGRETQYF. In DNA, the CDR3 is TGTGCCAGCAGTGAGTCAGGGGGCAGGGAGACCCAGTACTTC.

The chain combines TRBV10-3 with TRBJ1-5, with D uncertain. Trimming left V 2 bases short and J 1 base short, with 3 bases between. CDR3 length: 13 amino acids. The germline V gene has CDR1 ENHRY and CDR2 SYGVKD. Here the CDR3 DNA reads TGTGCCATCAGTGAGGAAAGCAATCAGCCCCAGCATTTT. Amino acids: CAISEESNQPQHF.

The chain combines TRBV29-1 with TRBJ2-5, with 8 bases identical to TRBD1. This CDR3 has 13 amino acids. V shed 7 bases and J 5 bases; nucleotides not matched to a gene: 9. Germline assignment: CDR1 SQVTM and CDR2 ANQGSEA. DNA for the CDR3: TGCAGCGAAGGACAGGGTCGTGCGGAGACCCAGTACTTC. It translates to CSEGQGRAETQYF.

Of note for this clone: Within the sample, other DNA sequences also encode this same CDR3. The chain recombines TRBV27 with TRBJ2-7; TRBD1 is a possible D gene (5 bases). The CDR3 runs 15 residues. The V and J ends lost 4 bases and 0 bases respectively, with 13 bases between them. The V gene's germline CDR1 is MNHEY and CDR2 SMNVEV (reference sequence). Written as DNA, the CDR3 is TGTGCCAGCAGTTCCCCGGCAGGGTCCTCCTACGAGCAGTACTTC. This sequence encodes CASSSPAGSSYEQYF.

The chain has TRBV7-6 and TRBJ2-7; no clear D gene. V was clipped by 5 bases and J by 2 bases, with 10 bases between them. The CDR3 runs 13 residues. Germline V gene sequence: CDR1 SGHVS, CDR2 FNYEAQ. The CDR3 nucleotides are TGTGCCAGCAGCCCAGGCCCCACCTACGAGCAGTACTTC. As protein: CASSPGPTYEQYF. The entire variable domain, with the rest obtained from reference TRBV7-6 and TRBJ2-7, is as follows: GAGVSQSPRYKVTKRGQDVALRCDPISGHVSLYWYRQALGQGPEFLTYFNYEAQQDKSGLPNDRFSAERPEGSISTLTIQRTEQRDSAMYRCASSPGPTYEQYFGPGTRLTVT.

The chain couples TRBV6-5 to TRBJ2-3; 7 bases are a match to TRBD2. Losses at the gene ends were 5 bases for V and 4 bases for J; bases not matched to a gene: 9. This CDR3 spans 15 amino acids. The germline V gene has CDR1 MNHEY and CDR2 SVGAGI. The CDR3 sequence is CASSQRGPRADTQYF. In DNA, the CDR3 is TGTGCCAGCAGTCAGCGGGGCCCTAGGGCAGATACGCAGTATTTT.

The V gene is TRBV7-8, the J gene TRBJ2-1; D could derive from TRBD1 or TRBD2 (5 bases each). This CDR3 contains 13 residues. Trimming took 4 bases from V and 8 from J, leaving 12 bases between them. Germline V gene data show CDR1 as SGHVS and CDR2 as FQNEAQ. CDR3 residues: CASSWGPDYEQFF. For the CDR3, the DNA is TGTGCCAGCAGCTGGGGACCCGATTATGAGCAGTTCTTC. Combining the CDR3 with reference TRBV7-8 and TRBJ2-1 gives the whole variable domain GAGVSQSPRYKVAKRGQDVALRCDPISGHVSLFWYQQALGQGPEFLTYFQNEAQLDKSGLPSDRFFAERPEGSVSTLKIQRTQQEDSAVYLCASSWGPDYEQFFGPGTRLTVL.

This rearrangement joins TRBV10-1 to TRBJ2-1; 13 nucleotides line up with TRBD2. J lost 12 bases, V lost 3 bases, and 11 bases had no gene match. The CDR3 is 16 amino acids. Germline V gives CDR1 WNHNN, CDR2 SYGVQD (reference sequence). The CDR3 reads CASSDSQGLAGYRQFF. CDR3 in DNA: TGCGCCAGCAGTGATTCCCAGGGACTAGCGGGGTATAGGCAGTTCTTC.

This sequence joins TRBV7-9 and TRBJ2-5; the D gene is possibly TRBD1 (6 bases). This CDR3 spans 13 amino acids. The ends were cut back, 4 bases at V and 2 bases at J, with 8 bases in the middle. Germline CDR1 SEHNR, CDR2 FQNEAQ (reference sequence). The CDR3: CASSWTAQETQYF. In nucleotides, the CDR3 is TGTGCCAGCAGCTGGACAGCGCAAGAGACCCAGTACTTC.

The chain joins TRBV19 to TRBJ2-5; D perhaps matches TRBD2 (5 bases). Trimming removed 6 bases at V and 0 bases at J, with 11 bases between. The CDR3 spans 14 residues. The V gene's germline CDR1 is LNHDA and CDR2 SQIVND (reference sequence). The CDR3 sequence: CASRSPGYQETQYF. CDR3 sequence (DNA): TGTGCCAGTAGGTCCCCGGGGTACCAAGAGACCCAGTACTTC.

V gene TRBV9 combines with J gene TRBJ1-2; D is possibly TRBD1 (6 bases). V was clipped by 3 bases and J by 2 bases, with 14 bases between them. The V gene's germline CDR1 is SGDLS and CDR2 YYNGEE. The CDR3 contains 15 residues. CDR3 region: CASSALTGANYGYTF. The CDR3 bases are TGTGCCAGCAGCGCCTTGACAGGTGCCAACTATGGCTACACCTTC.

The chain couples TRBV9 to TRBJ2-1; a weak D match, TRBD1 (7 bases). V was clipped by 0 bases and J by 5 bases, with 15 bases between them. CDR1 is SGDLS, CDR2 YYNGEE, per germline. The CDR3 extends over 16 amino acids. The CDR3 protein is CASSVGLGRGDNEQFF. The CDR3 coding sequence is TGTGCCAGCAGCGTAGGTCTGGGCAGGGGGGACAATGAGCAGTTCTTC.

The chain carries TRBV6-4 and TRBJ2-1, with D hard to call. Germline V gene lookup returns CDR1 MRHNA and CDR2 SNTAGT. V lost 3 bases, J lost 0 bases, and 9 bases lay in between. The CDR3 contains 15 residues. CDR3 DNA: TGTGCCAGCAGTGAAGACGGCCGCTCCTACAATGAGCAGTTCTTC. Translated, it gives CASSEDGRSYNEQFF.

The genes are TRBV2 and TRBJ2-3; no clear D gene. CDR3 length equals 11 residues. V was clipped by 5 bases and J by 6 bases, with 6 bases between them. The germline gives CDR1 SNHLY, CDR2 FYNNEI. In DNA form, the CDR3 reads TGTGCCAGCAGTATTTCGGATACGCAGTATTTT. This codes for CASSISDTQYF.

This clone appeared a single time. The V call is TRBV19, the J call TRBJ1-2, with no clear D. The CDR3 runs 14 residues. V dropped 4 bases and J dropped 2 bases, with 11 bases sitting between them. Germline CDR1 is LNHDA and CDR2 is SQIVND (reference sequence). In nucleotides, the CDR3 is TGTGCCAGTAGTAGAGGGATGGCGAACTATGGCTACACCTTC. It specifies CASSRGMANYGYTF.

The CDR3 region is CASSPRQAQGYTF. As DNA, the CDR3 is TGTGCCAGTAGTCCTAGACAGGCCCAAGGCTACACCTTC. The V gene is TRBV19, the J gene TRBJ1-2; tentative D call: TRBD1 (6 bases). This CDR3 has 13 residues. Germline CDR1 and CDR2: LNHDA and SQIVND (reference sequence). With 5 bases removed from V and 8 bases from J, the gap between germline ends came to 15 bases.

The chain is built from TRBV11-2 and TRBJ1-2, with 7 bases that match TRBD1. Germline lookup yields CDR1 SGHAT and CDR2 FQNNGV. The CDR3 spans 13 residues. V lost 6 bases and J lost 2; bases outside the gene matches: 3. CDR3 in amino acids: CASSSGQNYGYTF. For the CDR3, the DNA is TGTGCCAGCAGTTCGGGACAGAACTATGGCTACACCTTC.